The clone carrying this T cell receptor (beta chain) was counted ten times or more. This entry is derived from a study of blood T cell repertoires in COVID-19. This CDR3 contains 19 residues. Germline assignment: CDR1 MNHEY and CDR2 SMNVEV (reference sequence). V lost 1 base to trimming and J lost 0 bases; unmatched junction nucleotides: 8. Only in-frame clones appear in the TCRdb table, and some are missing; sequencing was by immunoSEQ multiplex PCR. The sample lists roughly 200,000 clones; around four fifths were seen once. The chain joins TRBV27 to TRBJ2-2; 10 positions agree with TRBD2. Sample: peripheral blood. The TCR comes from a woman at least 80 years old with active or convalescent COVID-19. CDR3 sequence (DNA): TGTGCCAGCAGTTTATGGGCTAGCGGGGGTGTTTCGAACACCGGGGAGCTGTTTTTT. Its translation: CASSLWASGGVSNTGELFF.